This T cell receptor (beta chain) was profiled in a study of cytomegalovirus exposure and HLA in healthy donors. Study-level findings and limits: Rarity marked most TCR sequences, yet some public TCRs occurred in many donors. Later work found that TCR association rates differed between HLA loci; DRB1 had the most and HLA-C the fewest.

Regarding this clone: Its antigen remains unidentified.

With 0 bases removed from V and 2 bases from J, the gap between germline ends came to 14 bases. The CDR3 length is 16 residues. Germline loops: CDR1 MNHEY, CDR2 SVGAGI. The PCR made use of 60 Vbeta and 13 Jbeta primers. The protocol was immunoSEQ multiplex PCR, while the TCRdb copy is restricted to in-frame clones and leaves out a portion. The top ten hold more than 0.35% of the sample, which has over 150,000 clones, roughly 84% seen once. This TCR was sampled from a boy aged 2 to 10 in good health and CMV-seronegative. This rearrangement joins TRBV6-5 to TRBJ2-7, with a tentative D call TRBD2 (6 bases). Material for sequencing was PBMCs. CDR3 sequence reads: CASSYSTGEKPYEQYF. CDR3 sequence (DNA): TGTGCCAGCAGTTACTCGACGGGGGAGAAGCCCTACGAGCAGTACTTC.